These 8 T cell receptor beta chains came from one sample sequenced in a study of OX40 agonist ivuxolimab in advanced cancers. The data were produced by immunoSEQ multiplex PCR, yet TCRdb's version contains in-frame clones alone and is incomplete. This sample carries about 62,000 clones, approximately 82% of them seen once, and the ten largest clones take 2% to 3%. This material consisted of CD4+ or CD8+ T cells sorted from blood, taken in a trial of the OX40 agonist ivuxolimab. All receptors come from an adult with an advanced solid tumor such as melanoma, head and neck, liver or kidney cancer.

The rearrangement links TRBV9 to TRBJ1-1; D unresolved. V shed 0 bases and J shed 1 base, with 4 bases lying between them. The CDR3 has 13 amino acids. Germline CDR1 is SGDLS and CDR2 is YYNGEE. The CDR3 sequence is CASSVVQNTEAFF. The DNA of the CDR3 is TGTGCCAGCAGCGTAGTCCAGAACACTGAAGCTTTCTTT.

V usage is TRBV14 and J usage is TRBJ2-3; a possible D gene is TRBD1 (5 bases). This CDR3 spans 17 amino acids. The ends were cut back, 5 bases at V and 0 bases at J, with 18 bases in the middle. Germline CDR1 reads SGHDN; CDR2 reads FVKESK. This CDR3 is CASSYGKGHPSTDTQYF. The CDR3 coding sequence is TGTGCCAGCAGCTATGGTAAAGGACACCCTAGCACAGATACGCAGTATTTT.

The CDR3 spells CASSLGLRQGGETQYF. The CDR3, as DNA: TGCGCCAGCAGCTTGGGGTTACGACAGGGTGGCGAGACCCAGTACTTC. The chain links TRBV5-1 to TRBJ2-5; 7 bases match TRBD1. CDR1 and CDR2 (germline): SGHRS, YFSETQ. The CDR3 has 16 amino acids. J lost 5 bases, V lost 0 bases, and 10 bases had no gene match.

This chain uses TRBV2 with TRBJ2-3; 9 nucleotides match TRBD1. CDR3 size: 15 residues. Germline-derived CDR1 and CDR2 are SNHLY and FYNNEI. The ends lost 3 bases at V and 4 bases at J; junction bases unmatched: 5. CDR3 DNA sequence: TGTGCCAGCAGTGACCAGACAGGGGGACCAGATACGCAGTATTTT. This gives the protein CASSDQTGGPDTQYF.

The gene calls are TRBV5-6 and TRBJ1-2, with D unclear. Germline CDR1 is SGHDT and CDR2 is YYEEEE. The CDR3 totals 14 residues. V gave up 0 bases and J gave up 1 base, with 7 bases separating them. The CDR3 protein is CASSLARINYGYTF. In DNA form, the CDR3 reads TGTGCCAGCAGCTTGGCGCGGATTAACTATGGCTACACCTTC.

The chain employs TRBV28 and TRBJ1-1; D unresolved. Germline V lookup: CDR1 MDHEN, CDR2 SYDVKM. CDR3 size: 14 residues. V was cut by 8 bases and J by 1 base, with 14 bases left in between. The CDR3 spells CASLEPGRNTEAFF. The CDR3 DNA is TGTGCCAGCTTAGAACCGGGGAGGAACACTGAAGCTTTCTTT. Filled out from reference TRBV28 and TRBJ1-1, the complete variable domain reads DVKVTQSSRYLVKRTGEKVFLECVQDMDHENMFWYRQDPGLGLRLIYFSYDVKMKEKGDIPEGYSVSREKKERFSLILESASTNQTSMYLCASLEPGRNTEAFFGQGTRLTVV.

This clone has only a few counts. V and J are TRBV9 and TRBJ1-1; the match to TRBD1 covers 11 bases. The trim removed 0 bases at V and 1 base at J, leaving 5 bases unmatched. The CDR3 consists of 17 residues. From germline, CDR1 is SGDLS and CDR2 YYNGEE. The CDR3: CASSVEDRGLGNTEAFF. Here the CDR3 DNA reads TGTGCCAGCAGCGTAGAGGACAGGGGGCTTGGGAACACTGAAGCTTTCTTT.

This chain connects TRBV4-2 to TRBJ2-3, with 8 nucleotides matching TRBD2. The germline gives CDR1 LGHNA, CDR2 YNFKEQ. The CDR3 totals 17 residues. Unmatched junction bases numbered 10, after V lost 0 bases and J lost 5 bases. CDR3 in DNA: TGTGCCAGCAGCCAAGATTGGAGGAGCGGGGGTGTAGATACGCAGTATTTT. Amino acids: CASSQDWRSGGVDTQYF.